This TCR beta chain was found in a study of neurological immune-mediated disorders. General observations from the study: While HTLV-1-associated myelopathy showed the greatest TCR clonal expansion, multiple sclerosis showed the least, falling below healthy controls.

Synthesis of cDNA was accomplished via 5'RACE employing 10-nucleotide random UMIs. In each sequencing run, over 170 million TCR-beta sequences were generated from 15-18 subjects. TCRdb re-called the 5' RACE reads with MiXCR, one entry per CDR3 protein. The top ten clones hold around 27% of a sample with around 37,000 distinct CDR3 sequences, 12% to 15% of them seen once. This clonotype showed up many times. Its antigen is not identified. This sequence was found in a woman aged 45-65 years with HTLV-1-associated myelopathy (HAM/TSP). The sequencing sample was made of PBMCs.

This chain's CDR3 is CSAGQKGRQPQHF. The CDR3 region has the DNA TGCAGTGCCGGACAGAAGGGACGTCAGCCCCAGCATTTT. The genes are TRBV20-1 and TRBJ1-5, with a possible D match to TRBD1 (6 bases). CDR1 is DFQATT, CDR2 SNEGSKA, per germline (reference sequence). The CDR3 runs to 13 residues. Trimming stripped 6 bases from V and 6 bases from J, with 15 bases between.